These 21 T cell receptor beta chains were sequenced from one sample in a study of early T cells in non-severe SARS-CoV-2 infection. TCRdb re-analysed the 5' RACE reads in MiXCR, keeping a single row per CDR3 protein. Of approximately 77,000 distinct CDR3 sequences listed, roughly 15% are singletons. Material: whole blood. The origin of the receptors is an adult who was a healthcare worker with PCR-confirmed SARS-CoV-2 infection or an uninfected control (not recorded which).

The V gene is TRBV4-3, the J gene TRBJ2-7; 9 nucleotides align to TRBD2. Germline V gene sequence: CDR1 LGHNA, CDR2 YSLEER. Germline trimming cut 1 base from V and 7 bases from J; bases unmatched to any gene: 14. The CDR3 is made up of 17 amino acids. The chain's CDR3 is CASSQGSAGGPSNEQYF. The CDR3 nucleotides are TGCGCCAGCAGCCAAGGTTCCGCGGGAGGGCCTTCAAATGAGCAGTACTTC.

Only one count was recorded for this clonotype. The J gene is TRBJ2-7, the V gene TRBV20-1; 10 positions match TRBD1. This CDR3 has 14 residues. The junction had 7 bases not matched to a gene; V was cut back by 6 bases and J by 2 bases. Germline V gene sequence: CDR1 DFQATT, CDR2 SNEGSKA (reference sequence). The CDR3 nucleotides are TGCAGTGCGCCACCCGGGACAGGGGCCTACGAGCAGTACTTC. Translated, it gives CSAPPGTGAYEQYF.

This clonotype was seen a handful of times. The rearrangement uses TRBV7-9 and TRBJ2-7, with 7 bases that match TRBD1. J gave up 9 bases and V 5 bases, and 10 bases lay outside the gene matches. Germline CDR1 and CDR2: SEHNR and FQNEAQ (reference sequence). This CDR3 region has 13 residues. The CDR3 region is CASSAAAAGGQYF. CDR3 sequence (DNA): TGTGCCAGCAGCGCAGCGGCGGCAGGGGGGCAGTACTTC.

The genes are TRBV18 and TRBJ1-1; no definite D call. Trimming pared 0 bases from V and 5 bases from J, leaving 10 bases between. Germline V gene sequence: CDR1 KGHSH, CDR2 LQKENI. The CDR3 has 14 amino acids. CDR3 bases: TGTGCCAGCTCACCACCGGGAGCGGGGACTGAAGCTTTCTTT. Protein sequence: CASSPPGAGTEAFF.

The chain recombines TRBV4-2 with TRBJ2-6; D is uncertain. V was pared by 1 base and J by 0 bases, with 7 bases between. Germline V gene sequence: CDR1 LGHNA, CDR2 YNFKEQ. The CDR3 loop spans 16 amino acids. The CDR3 DNA reads as TGTGCCAGCAGCCAAGCACGGTCCTCTGGGGCCAACGTCCTGACTTTC. Protein: CASSQARSSGANVLTF.

The rearrangement uses TRBV20-1 and TRBJ2-2; D is possibly TRBD1 or TRBD2 (5 bases each). The CDR3 runs to 13 residues. Germline V lookup: CDR1 DFQATT, CDR2 SNEGSKA (reference sequence). V was trimmed by 6 bases and J by 3 bases, leaving 11 bases between them. The CDR3 spells CSASGTYTGELFF. The CDR3 region has the DNA TGCAGTGCCTCCGGGACCTACACCGGGGAGCTGTTTTTT.

V gene TRBV6-2 or TRBV6-3 combines with J gene TRBJ1-4; TRBD1 aligns across 11 bases. Germline CDR1 and CDR2: MNHEY and SVGEGT. The trim removed 7 bases at V and 7 bases at J, leaving 8 bases unmatched. CDR3 length equals 15 residues. The CDR3 region is CASTPRGQGVEKLFF. DNA of the CDR3: TGTGCCAGCACTCCCCGGGGACAGGGGGTTGAAAAACTGTTTTTT.

This clonotype was observed a handful of times. The V gene is TRBV20-1, the J gene TRBJ2-3; 12 bases align to TRBD2. CDR1 DFQATT and CDR2 SNEGSKA come from the germline V gene (reference sequence). J gave up 2 bases and V 0 bases, and 9 bases lay outside the gene matches. The CDR3 is made up of 18 amino acids. The CDR3 DNA reads TGCAGTGCTAGAGATCCCTTAGGACTAGCGGGGCCCACAGATACGCAGTATTTT. Translating it yields CSARDPLGLAGPTDTQYF.

The rearrangement uses TRBV2 and TRBJ1-1; TRBD1 is a possible D gene (6 bases). The CDR3 consists of 16 residues. Trimming took off 10 bases at V and 0 bases at J, with 21 bases between the two ends. Germline values: CDR1 SNHLY, CDR2 FYNNEI. The CDR3 bases are TGTGCCACCTCAGGAAGGGACACTTTCATGAACACTGAAGCTTTCTTT. Its translation is CATSGRDTFMNTEAFF. The complete variable domain, with remaining parts taken from reference TRBV2 and TRBJ1-1, reads EPEVTQTPSHQVTQMGQEVILRCVPISNHLYFYWYRQILGQKVEFLVSFYNNEISEKSEIFDDQFSVERPDGSNFTLKIRSTKLEDSAMYFCATSGRDTFMNTEAFFGQGTRLTVV.

The V and J genes are TRBV28 and TRBJ2-1; no firm D call. Deletions cut 5 bases from V and 6 bases from J, with 11 bases between. Germline V gene sequence: CDR1 MDHEN, CDR2 SYDVKM. CDR3 length equals 13 residues. CDR3 amino acids: CASSLYLGNEQFF. The CDR3 nucleotides are TGTGCCAGCAGTCTTTACCTCGGCAATGAGCAGTTCTTC.

This clonotype has a handful of counts. The CDR3 loop reads CASSLVGGTQPQHF. The CDR3 region has the DNA TGTGCCAGCAGTTTAGTAGGCGGTACACAGCCCCAGCATTTT. The chain has TRBV12-3 or TRBV12-4 and TRBJ1-5; D gene uncertain. V lost 1 base and J lost 7, with 11 bases in between. The CDR3 spans 14 residues.

This clonotype appeared many times. The V and J genes are TRBV7-2 and TRBJ2-7; D gene uncertain. The germline V and J ends were trimmed by 5 bases and 0 bases, with 8 bases remaining between them. Germline V gene sequence: CDR1 SGHTA, CDR2 FQGNSA. The CDR3 has 13 amino acids. CDR3 residues: CASSRSYSYEQYF. As DNA, the CDR3 is TGTGCCAGCAGCCGGAGCTACTCCTACGAGCAGTACTTC.

The J gene is TRBJ2-3, the V gene TRBV7-8; D is undetermined. CDR3 length equals 11 residues. Trimming cost V 6 bases and J 4 bases, with 5 bases left between them. CDR1 and CDR2 from the germline V gene are SGHVS and FQNEAQ. The CDR3 loop reads CASRSPDTQYF. The CDR3 DNA sequence: TGTGCCAGCAGGTCCCCAGATACGCAGTATTTT. The variable domain in full, with the rest retrieved from reference TRBV7-8 and TRBJ2-3, is GAGVSQSPRYKVAKRGQDVALRCDPISGHVSLFWYQQALGQGPEFLTYFQNEAQLDKSGLPSDRFFAERPEGSVSTLKIQRTQQEDSAVYLCASRSPDTQYFGPGTRLTVL.

This clonotype has just a few counts. J is TRBJ2-7 and V is TRBV7-9; no reliable D call. Trimming took off 7 bases at V and 1 base at J, with 20 bases between the two ends. The CDR3 spans 16 residues. In germline, CDR1 is SEHNR, CDR2 FQNEAQ (reference sequence). The CDR3 DNA reads TGTGCCAGCACCCCAATCCTCCGGGCGGCTTCCTACGAGCAGTACTTC. Translation: CASTPILRAASYEQYF.

A word on this clonotype: A much larger clone differs from this one at a single base, so this may be a read error. CDR3 sequence: CASSPSGRGAKNIQYF. The CDR3 DNA reads TGTGCCAGCAGTCCGTCCGGCAGGGGTGCCAAAAACATTCAGTACTTC. The rearrangement links TRBV12-3 or TRBV12-4 to TRBJ2-4, with a possible D match to TRBD1 (6 bases). V was pared by 5 bases and J by 1 base, with 15 bases between. CDR3 length equals 16 residues.

This clonotype was found many times. The chain combines TRBV7-9 with TRBJ2-7; D is unclear. The CDR3 contains 15 residues. Trimming stripped 2 bases from V and 3 bases from J, with 14 bases between. Germline V gene sequence: CDR1 SEHNR, CDR2 FQNEAQ (reference sequence). The CDR3 coding sequence is TGTGCCAGCAGCTTAAAGGGCCTCGACCACTACGAGCAGTACTTC. Encoded protein: CASSLKGLDHYEQYF.

V usage is TRBV7-6 and J usage is TRBJ2-2; TRBD2 aligns across 12 bases. Unmatched junction bases numbered 7, after V lost 5 bases and J lost 3 bases. The CDR3 is 17 residues long. Germline V gene sequence: CDR1 SGHVS, CDR2 FNYEAQ. CDR3 region: CASSIDRLAGDTGELFF. The CDR3 region has the DNA TGTGCCAGCAGCATCGACAGACTAGCGGGAGACACCGGGGAGCTGTTTTTT. The full variable domain, with the rest looked up from reference TRBV7-6 and TRBJ2-2, is GAGVSQSPRYKVTKRGQDVALRCDPISGHVSLYWYRQALGQGPEFLTYFNYEAQQDKSGLPNDRFSAERPEGSISTLTIQRTEQRDSAMYRCASSIDRLAGDTGELFFGEGSRLTVL.

V usage is TRBV2 and J usage is TRBJ2-1; 7 positions match TRBD2. Germline V gene data show CDR1 as SNHLY and CDR2 as FYNNEI. The CDR3 consists of 14 residues. V was clipped by 9 bases and J by 3 bases; unmatched bases: 8. CDR3 DNA sequence: TGTGCCAGTCTTGCGGGGACTAACTACAATGAGCAGTTCTTC. Its translation is CASLAGTNYNEQFF.

This clonotype was detected many times. This chain links TRBV7-9 with TRBJ1-5; TRBD1 agrees at 11 bases. Germline assignment: CDR1 SEHNR and CDR2 FQNEAQ (reference sequence). V shed 6 bases, J shed 5 bases, and the junction held 3 bases outside the gene matches. This CDR3 has 14 residues. In DNA form, the CDR3 reads TGTGCCAGCAGTCCGGACAGGGGGCATCAGCCCCAGCATTTT. As protein: CASSPDRGHQPQHF.

The genes are TRBV10-3 and TRBJ2-7, with D possibly TRBD1 on 6 matching bases. V shed 10 bases and J shed 5 bases, with 21 bases lying between them. Germline CDR1 and CDR2: ENHRY and SYGVKD. The CDR3 runs to 14 residues. The CDR3, as DNA: TGTGCCACCCTCCTAGCTGGGGGCACGGACGAGCAGTACTTC. The encoded protein is CATLLAGGTDEQYF.

The rearrangement links TRBV19 to TRBJ1-3; TRBD1 aligns across 7 bases. This CDR3 comprises 15 residues. The germline V gene has CDR1 LNHDA and CDR2 SQIVND (reference sequence). V was clipped by 5 bases and J by 4 bases; unmatched bases: 8. The CDR3 DNA reads as TGTGCCAGTAGTTTTTCGACAGGGACAGGAAACACCATATATTTT. Its protein product is CASSFSTGTGNTIYF.